Listed below are T cell receptor beta chains from one sample, sequenced in a study of blood T cell repertoires in COVID-19. Using immunoSEQ multiplex PCR, the repertoire was profiled, and TCRdb retains in-frame clones only, with some absent. The table records 150,000 or so clones, roughly 80% of them present only once. The specimen was PBMCs or T cells enriched from blood (not recorded which). These receptors were taken from a man aged 45-65 years who had recovered from COVID-19. Each CDR3 is given without its conserved first and last residue. The size entry is marked missing in some rows and otherwise reads once, few, many or a size class.

CDR3: ASSPNEKLF; V: TRBV14; size: -; J: TRBJ1-4
CDR3: ASSLGSTSADTQY; V: TRBV7-9; size: -; J: TRBJ2-3
CDR3: ASKTGTSGRYEQY; V: TRBV6-5; size: -; J: TRBJ2-7
CDR3: ASSGLAGGPNTQY; V: TRBV28; size: -; J: TRBJ2-3
CDR3: ASSRQANINEQF; V: TRBV6-5; size: -; J: TRBJ2-1
CDR3: ARAPPGVAYEQY; V: TRBV2; size: -; J: TRBJ2-7
CDR3: ASSPPRDTQY; V: TRBV18; size: -; J: TRBJ2-3
CDR3: ATSSPGATNEKLF; V: TRBV15; size: -; J: TRBJ1-4
CDR3: ASTRRASGRNQETQY; V: TRBV3-1/TRBV3-2; size: -; J: TRBJ2-5
CDR3: ASSFGEAQPQH; V: TRBV7-9; size: few; J: TRBJ1-5
CDR3: AVGQGDEKLF; V: TRBV19; size: -; J: TRBJ1-4
CDR3: ASSPVDSSYNSPLH; V: TRBV18; size: -; J: TRBJ1-6
CDR3: ASSPRVANEKLF; V: TRBV6-5; size: -; J: TRBJ1-4
CDR3: ASSSAGVSYNEQF; V: TRBV5-1; size: -; J: TRBJ2-1
CDR3: ASSDWLGQY; V: TRBV13; size: -; J: TRBJ2-7
CDR3: ASRDTYGRRRTEAF; V: TRBV11-2; size: -; J: TRBJ1-1
CDR3: ASRPSGGGVDEQF; V: TRBV19; size: -; J: TRBJ2-1
CDR3: ASRREGGQGTQY; V: TRBV5-4; size: few; J: TRBJ2-5
CDR3: ASSPLSSYNSPLH; V: TRBV6-5; size: -; J: TRBJ1-6
CDR3: ASRGQAISYEQY; V: TRBV2; size: -; J: TRBJ2-7
CDR3: ASSVDGRSGGYT; V: TRBV5-6; size: -; J: TRBJ1-2
CDR3: ASSSTGGGDTQY; V: TRBV11-2; size: -; J: TRBJ2-3
CDR3: ASSRGGYNEQF; V: TRBV6-5; size: -; J: TRBJ2-1
CDR3: ASSLREYEQY; V: TRBV5-6; size: -; J: TRBJ2-7
CDR3: ASGRVGLAYEQY; V: TRBV7-2; size: -; J: TRBJ2-7
CDR3: ASSVRVAKNIQY; V: TRBV2; size: -; J: TRBJ2-4
CDR3: AISEGVRVGYT; V: TRBV10-3; size: -; J: TRBJ1-2
CDR3: SASQAVSGNTIY; V: TRBV20-1; size: few; J: TRBJ1-3
CDR3: ASSRGTGGDPSYGYT; V: TRBV5-1; size: -; J: TRBJ1-2
CDR3: ATMQGPGNQPQH; V: TRBV6-5; size: -; J: TRBJ1-5
CDR3: ASSLRFGLAGLSSYNEQF; V: TRBV5-1; size: -; J: TRBJ2-1
CDR3: ASSLPKTRSSYNEQF; V: TRBV7-6; size: -; J: TRBJ2-1
CDR3: ASSLFKGAGETQY; V: TRBV5-8; size: -; J: TRBJ2-5
CDR3: ASSGSWGANSPLH; V: TRBV4-1; size: -; J: TRBJ1-6
CDR3: ASSLNRDDEKLF; V: TRBV27; size: -; J: TRBJ1-4
CDR3: ASSLSVRTGGADTQY; V: TRBV5-5; size: -; J: TRBJ2-3
CDR3: ASSPTARNEKLF; V: TRBV7-2; size: -; J: TRBJ1-4
CDR3: ASSSEPGFSNQPQH; V: TRBV7-6; size: -; J: TRBJ1-5
CDR3: ATGLTYEQY; V: TRBV6-5; size: -; J: TRBJ2-7